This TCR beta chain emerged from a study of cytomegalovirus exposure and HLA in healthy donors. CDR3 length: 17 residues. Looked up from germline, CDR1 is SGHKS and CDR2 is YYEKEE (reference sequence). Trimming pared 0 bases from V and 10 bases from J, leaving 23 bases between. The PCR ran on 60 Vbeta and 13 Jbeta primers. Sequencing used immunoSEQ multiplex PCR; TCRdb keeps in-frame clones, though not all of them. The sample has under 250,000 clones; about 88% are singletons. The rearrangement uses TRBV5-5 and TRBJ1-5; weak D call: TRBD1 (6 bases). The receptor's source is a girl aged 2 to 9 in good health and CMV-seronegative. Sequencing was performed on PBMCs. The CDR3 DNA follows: TGTGCCAGCAGCTTGGAAGGGATCGGGTCAGGGGTTTTTCCCCAGCATTTT. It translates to CASSLEGIGSGVFPQHF.